The 30 T cell receptor beta chains in this list originate from one sample, sequenced in a study of beta chain features in type 1 diabetes. The study, taken as a whole, reports: People with Type 1 diabetes carried modestly yet significantly shorter TCRB CDR3s in all four CD4+ subsets.

The authors reverse transcribed all of the isolated RNA, so sequencing captured expressed TCRB transcripts. Profiled with immunoSEQ multiplex PCR; TCRdb holds only in-frame clones, not every one. The sample includes 160,000 or so clones, approximately 8.7% of them seen just once. For these receptors, no antigen is known. Source material: central memory CD4+ T cells from blood. These receptors all stem from a woman aged 25 to 39 with type 1 diabetes.

V is TRBV6-6 and J is TRBJ1-5; TRBD1 matches at 7 bases. Trimming cost V 8 bases and J 2 bases; bases outside gene matches: 6. Germline assignment: CDR1 MNHNY and CDR2 SVGAGI (reference sequence). This CDR3 comprises 14 residues. As DNA, the CDR3 is TGTGCCAGCTGCACAGGGGATGGCAATCAGCCCCAGCATTTT. It translates to CASCTGDGNQPQHF.

This clone was counted between two and nine times. The V call is TRBV5-1, the J call TRBJ2-1, with a weak D call TRBD2 (5 bases). Germline V gene sequence: CDR1 SGHRS, CDR2 YFSETQ. The CDR3 has 13 amino acids. Trimming took 2 bases from V and 6 from J, leaving 9 bases between them. The DNA for the CDR3 is TGCGCCAGCAGCTTTATAGCGAGCAATGAGCAGTTCTTC. This translates into CASSFIASNEQFF.

A few counts support this clone. This rearrangement joins TRBV2 to TRBJ1-2, with 8 bases that match TRBD1. Trimming cost V 7 bases and J 3 bases; bases outside gene matches: 4. Looked up from germline, CDR1 is SNHLY and CDR2 is FYNNEI. The CDR3 has 13 residues. The chain's CDR3 is CASKPGQDYGYTF. The CDR3 DNA sequence: TGTGCCAGCAAACCGGGACAGGACTATGGCTACACCTTC.

The genes are TRBV2 and TRBJ2-3; D not resolved. The germline CDR1 and CDR2 sequences are SNHLY and FYNNEI. This CDR3 has 14 amino acids. V was pared by 5 bases and J by 2 bases, with 11 bases between. The CDR3: CASSREADTDTQYF. CDR3 coding DNA: TGTGCCAGCAGTAGAGAGGCCGACACAGATACGCAGTATTTT. The whole variable domain, filled in from reference TRBV2 and TRBJ2-3, reads EPEVTQTPSHQVTQMGQEVILRCVPISNHLYFYWYRQILGQKVEFLVSFYNNEISEKSEIFDDQFSVERPDGSNFTLKIRSTKLEDSAMYFCASSREADTDTQYFGPGTRLTVL.

The rearrangement links TRBV30 to TRBJ2-1; TRBD2 matches 9 bases. The CDR3 is 14 amino acids. Germline V CDR1 and CDR2: GTSNPN, SVGIG (reference sequence). The V gene end was trimmed by 4 bases and the J gene end by 3 bases; junction bases not matched to a gene: 4. The CDR3 nucleotides are TGTGCCTGGAACGGCGGGAGGGACTACAATGAGCAGTTCTTC. The encoded protein is CAWNGGRDYNEQFF.

This clone was counted between two and nine times. The chain has TRBV7-3 and TRBJ2-1; D might be TRBD1 (5 bases). The V gene's germline CDR1 is SGHTA and CDR2 FQGTGA. V was trimmed by 2 bases and J by 5 bases, leaving 10 bases between them. This CDR3 is 14 amino acids long. DNA of the CDR3: TGTGCCAGCAGCTTACGACAGAACGACAATGAGCAGTTCTTC. Protein product: CASSLRQNDNEQFF.

The gene calls are TRBV20-1 and TRBJ1-1; possibly TRBD1 for D (6 bases). Trimming pared 6 bases from V and 3 bases from J, leaving 8 bases between. The CDR3 has 11 amino acids. Germline loops: CDR1 DFQATT, CDR2 SNEGSKA (reference sequence). In DNA form, the CDR3 reads TGCAGTGCGCACAGGGACACTGAAGCTTTCTTT. This codes for CSAHRDTEAFF.

The rearrangement uses TRBV20-1 and TRBJ1-1, with D tentatively TRBD1 (5 bases). Germline loops: CDR1 DFQATT, CDR2 SNEGSKA (reference sequence). This CDR3 region has 11 residues. V was pared by 6 bases and J by 3 bases, with 8 bases between. The CDR3 DNA reads TGCAGTGCCGACAGTGACACTGAAGCTTTCTTT. Amino acids: CSADSDTEAFF.

The chain recombines TRBV5-4 with TRBJ2-2; TRBD1 agrees at 7 bases. Trimming at V came to 4 bases and at J to 0 bases, leaving 3 bases not matched to a gene. Germline V gives CDR1 SGHNT, CDR2 YYREEE (reference sequence). There are 15 residues in the CDR3. The CDR3 coding sequence is TGTGCCAGCAGCCGGGGACAGTCGAACACCGGGGAGCTGTTTTTT. It encodes CASSRGQSNTGELFF.

The chain employs TRBV29-1 and TRBJ2-7, with 8 bases fitting TRBD1. The ends lost 4 bases at V and 6 bases at J; junction bases unmatched: 5. Germline values: CDR1 SQVTM, CDR2 ANQGSEA. The CDR3 has 12 amino acids. The CDR3 reads CSVVGQVSEQYF. The DNA for the CDR3 is TGCAGCGTTGTGGGACAGGTGTCCGAGCAGTACTTC.

V usage is TRBV9 and J usage is TRBJ2-1; 9 bases match TRBD2. The V gene end was trimmed by 0 bases and the J gene end by 5 bases; junction bases not matched to a gene: 9. The germline gives CDR1 SGDLS, CDR2 YYNGEE. CDR3 length equals 17 residues. For the CDR3, the DNA is TGTGCCAGCAGCGTAGGGATGGCTAGCGGGGCCAACAATGAGCAGTTCTTC. It encodes CASSVGMASGANNEQFF.

This clone turned up a few times. Other DNA sequences in the same sample also yield this CDR3. The chain carries TRBV20-1 and TRBJ2-1; D not resolved. The CDR3 is 11 amino acids. Per germline, CDR1 DFQATT and CDR2 SNEGSKA (reference sequence). V lost 6 bases, J lost 1 base, and 4 bases lay in between. The CDR3 sequence is CSASSYNEQFF. The CDR3 bases are TGCAGTGCGTCTTCCTACAATGAGCAGTTCTTC.

The rearrangement joins TRBV7-2 to TRBJ2-6; maybe TRBD1 (6 bases). The CDR3 covers 16 residues. Trimming left V 2 bases short and J 0 bases short, with 8 bases between. Per germline, CDR1 SGHTA and CDR2 FQGNSA. CDR3 sequence reads: CASSLQGTSGANVLTF. CDR3 nucleotides: TGTGCCAGCAGCTTACAGGGGACCTCTGGGGCCAACGTCCTGACTTTC.

The chain uses TRBV28 and TRBJ2-7; D unclear. The germline V and J ends were trimmed by 5 bases and 4 bases, with 6 bases remaining between them. Germline V lookup: CDR1 MDHEN, CDR2 SYDVKM. The CDR3 is 11 amino acids. The CDR3 sequence is CASSGRYEQYF. The CDR3 DNA reads TGTGCCAGCAGTGGGCGTTACGAGCAGTACTTC.

This clone came up a few times. J is TRBJ2-7 and V is TRBV29-1, with 8 bases aligning to TRBD2. The germline CDR1 and CDR2 sequences are SQVTM and ANQGSEA. V trimming: 6 bases; J trimming: 1 base; junction bases outside the gene matches: 14. The CDR3 is 16 amino acids. CDR3 nucleotide sequence: TGCAGCGTGGAGGATACGAGCGGGGGTCCTTCCTACGAGCAGTACTTC. Encoded protein: CSVEDTSGGPSYEQYF.

The CDR3 DNA sequence: TGTGCCAGTAGTAACCGGGACTGGACAGATACGCAGTATTTT. Its protein is CASSNRDWTDTQYF. The chain uses TRBV19 and TRBJ2-3; a weak D match, TRBD2 (6 bases). V lost 4 bases to trimming and J lost 3 bases, with 11 bases between them. The germline gives CDR1 LNHDA, CDR2 SQIVND (reference sequence). This CDR3 has 14 amino acids. The complete variable domain, with remaining parts taken from reference TRBV19 and TRBJ2-3, reads DGGITQSPKYLFRKEGQNVTLSCEQNLNHDAMYWYRQDPGQGLRLIYYSQIVNDFQKGDIAEGYSVSREKKESFPLTVTSAQKNPTAFYLCASSNRDWTDTQYFGPGTRLTVL.

This sequence joins TRBV19 and TRBJ2-1, with D maybe TRBD2 (6 bases). The germline V and J ends were trimmed by 6 bases and 3 bases, with 15 bases remaining between them. CDR1 and CDR2 (germline): LNHDA, SQIVND (reference sequence). The CDR3 has 15 amino acids. The CDR3 DNA sequence: TGTGCCAGTAGACACCGGAGGGCCAACTACAATGAGCAGTTCTTC. Encoded protein: CASRHRRANYNEQFF.

The sample holds a few counts of this clone. The J gene is TRBJ2-3, the V gene TRBV2, with TRBD2 matching over 9 bases. Per germline, CDR1 SNHLY and CDR2 FYNNEI. Germline trimming cut 4 bases from V and 4 bases from J; bases unmatched to any gene: 3. The CDR3 has 14 amino acids. The DNA of the CDR3 is TGTGCCAGCAGTGGTAGCGGGAGCCCAGATACGCAGTATTTT. Protein sequence: CASSGSGSPDTQYF.

This clone showed up just a few times. The chain is built from TRBV6-5 and TRBJ2-7, with 7 bases matching TRBD1. The CDR3 consists of 14 residues. CDR1 is MNHEY and CDR2 is SVGAGI in the germline V gene. The ends lost 6 bases at V and 4 bases at J; junction bases unmatched: 9. DNA for the CDR3: TGTGCCAGCAGGCAATTACAGGGGAAGTACGAGCAGTACTTC. Translation: CASRQLQGKYEQYF.

This clone was detected a few times. This sequence joins TRBV11-3 and TRBJ2-7, with TRBD2 as a possible D gene (7 bases). Trimming shortened V by 5 bases and J by 3 bases, and 17 bases separated the two germline ends. This CDR3 has 15 residues. CDR1 SGHNT and CDR2 YENEEA come from the germline V gene. CDR3 DNA: TGTGCCAGCAGCCAATTTACGGGGGGCGGCTACGAGCAGTACTTC. As protein: CASSQFTGGGYEQYF.

Only a few counts were recorded for this clone. This chain connects TRBV11-3 to TRBJ2-3, with 7 bases identical to TRBD1. The germline V gene encodes CDR1 SGHNT and CDR2 YENEEA. The V gene end was trimmed by 3 bases and the J gene end by 2 bases; junction bases not matched to a gene: 11. The CDR3 loop spans 17 amino acids. The CDR3 loop is CASSFYRSGGATDTQYF. The CDR3 DNA sequence: TGTGCCAGCAGCTTCTATCGGTCAGGGGGAGCCACAGATACGCAGTATTTT.

V usage is TRBV28 and J usage is TRBJ2-5; D remains unclear. Trimming took 5 bases from V and 2 from J, leaving 15 bases between them. CDR1 and CDR2 (germline): MDHEN, SYDVKM. This CDR3 region has 15 residues. CDR3 nucleotides: TGTGCCAGCAGTCTCCTCGAAGGAGAACAAGAGACCCAGTACTTC. This sequence encodes CASSLLEGEQETQYF.

This clone was observed a few times. This sequence joins TRBV28 and TRBJ2-7, with 10 nucleotides matching TRBD2. The CDR3 runs to 15 residues. Germline values: CDR1 MDHEN, CDR2 SYDVKM. With V trimmed by 6 bases and J by 0 bases, 5 bases remained unmatched. DNA for the CDR3: TGTGCCAGCAGGGAAGCTAGCGGGAGCTCCTACGAGCAGTACTTC. Translating it yields CASREASGSSYEQYF.

This clone was counted only a few times. This rearrangement joins TRBV19 to TRBJ2-2, with D unclear. Germline CDR1 is LNHDA and CDR2 is SQIVND (reference sequence). Trimming pared 7 bases from V and 0 bases from J, leaving 12 bases between. This CDR3 region has 15 residues. DNA of the CDR3: TGTGCCAGTAAAATAGGCGGAGCGAACACCGGGGAGCTGTTTTTT. Its translation: CASKIGGANTGELFF.

CDR3 coding DNA: TGTGCCAGCAGCTTAGAGTCCCATGCTAGAGGCCAACCCACAGATACGCAGTATTTT. It is translated as CASSLESHARGQPTDTQYF. V gene TRBV7-8 combines with J gene TRBJ2-3, with D unclear. The germline V gene encodes CDR1 SGHVS and CDR2 FQNEAQ. V dropped 1 base and J dropped 2 bases, with 22 bases sitting between them. This CDR3 is 19 amino acids long.

The chain combines TRBV7-2 with TRBJ1-2, with a possible D match to TRBD1 (5 bases). Germline V lookup: CDR1 SGHTA, CDR2 FQGNSA. V lost 1 base and J lost 2, with 11 bases in between. This CDR3 spans 15 amino acids. In DNA form, the CDR3 reads TGTGCCAGCAGCTTAGGACAGTATACGAACTATGGCTACACCTTC. It yields the protein CASSLGQYTNYGYTF.

This clone has only a few counts. In DNA, the CDR3 is TGTGCCAGCAGTTACGGACAGGGACGGAACACTGAAGCTTTCTTT. Its translation is CASSYGQGRNTEAFF. The chain joins TRBV6-6 to TRBJ1-1, with TRBD1 matching 8 bases. This CDR3 has 15 residues. V shed 2 bases and J 1 base; nucleotides not matched to a gene: 3. The germline gives CDR1 MNHNY, CDR2 SVGAGI (reference sequence).

This clone showed up just a few times. This chain joins TRBV27 and TRBJ2-7; 7 bases line up with TRBD1. CDR1 and CDR2 (germline): MNHEY, SMNVEV (reference sequence). V shed 8 bases, J shed 3 bases, and the junction held 10 bases outside the gene matches. The CDR3 is 14 residues long. The CDR3 region has the DNA TGTGCCAGCTCTCCAAGGGGGCGCAGCTACGAGCAGTACTTC. It is translated as CASSPRGRSYEQYF.

This clone was seen a handful of times. The chain employs TRBV6-1 and TRBJ1-2, with D possibly TRBD1 on 5 matching bases. The CDR3 contains 14 residues. The V end lost 1 base, the J end lost 8 bases, and 14 bases lay between the germline ends. Germline V gives CDR1 MNHNS, CDR2 SASEGT. For the CDR3, the DNA is TGTGCCAGCAGTGAAGAGTGGAGGGGTGGAGGCTACACCTTC. It is translated as CASSEEWRGGGYTF.

This clone was found a few times. The chain joins TRBV30 to TRBJ2-1, with D possibly matching TRBD1 (6 bases). Per germline, CDR1 GTSNPN and CDR2 SVGIG (reference sequence). V was trimmed by 0 bases and J by 4 bases, leaving 10 bases between them. The CDR3 extends over 14 amino acids. The CDR3 reads CAWSVGQLYNEQFF. In DNA, the CDR3 is TGTGCCTGGAGTGTCGGACAGTTATACAATGAGCAGTTCTTC.